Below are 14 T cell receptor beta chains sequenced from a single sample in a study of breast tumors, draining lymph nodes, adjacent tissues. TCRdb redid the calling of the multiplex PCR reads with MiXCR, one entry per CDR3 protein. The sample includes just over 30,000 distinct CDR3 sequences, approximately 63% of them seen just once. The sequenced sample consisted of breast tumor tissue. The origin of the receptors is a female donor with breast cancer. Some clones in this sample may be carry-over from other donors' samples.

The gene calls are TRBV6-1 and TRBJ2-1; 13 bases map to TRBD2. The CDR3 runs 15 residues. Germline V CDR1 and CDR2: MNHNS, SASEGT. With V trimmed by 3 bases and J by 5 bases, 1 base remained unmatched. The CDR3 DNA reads TGTGCCAGCAGTGAGGGACTAGCGGGACACAATGAGCAGTTCTTC. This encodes CASSEGLAGHNEQFF.

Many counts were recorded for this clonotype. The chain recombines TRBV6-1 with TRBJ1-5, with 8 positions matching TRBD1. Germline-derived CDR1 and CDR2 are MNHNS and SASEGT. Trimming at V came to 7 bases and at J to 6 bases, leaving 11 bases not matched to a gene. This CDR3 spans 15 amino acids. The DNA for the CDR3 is TGTGCCAGCACCCCTGTCGGACAGGGCGGTCAGCCCCAGCATTTT. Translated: CASTPVGQGGQPQHF.

Here the CDR3 reads CASRRTGADTQYF. The CDR3 nucleotides are TGTGCCAGCAGGCGGACAGGGGCAGATACGCAGTATTTT. This chain joins TRBV6-4 and TRBJ2-3; 9 bases match TRBD1. V was clipped by 6 bases and J by 4 bases; unmatched bases: 2. This CDR3 has 13 residues. Germline CDR1 is MRHNA and CDR2 is SNTAGT.

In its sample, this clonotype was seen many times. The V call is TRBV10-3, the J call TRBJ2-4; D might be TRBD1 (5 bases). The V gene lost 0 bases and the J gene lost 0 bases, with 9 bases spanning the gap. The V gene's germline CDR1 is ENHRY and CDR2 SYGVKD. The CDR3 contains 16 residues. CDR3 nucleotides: TGTGCCATCAGTGAGTCTACAGGATTAGCCAAAAACATTCAGTACTTC. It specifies CAISESTGLAKNIQYF.

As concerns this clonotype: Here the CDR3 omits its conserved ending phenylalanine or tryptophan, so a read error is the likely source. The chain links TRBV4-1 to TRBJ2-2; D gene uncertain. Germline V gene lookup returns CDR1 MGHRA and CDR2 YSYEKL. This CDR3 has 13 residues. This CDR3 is CASSPRSLGELFS. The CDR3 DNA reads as TGCGCCAGTAGCCCCCGATCCCTGGGGGAGCTGTTTTCT.

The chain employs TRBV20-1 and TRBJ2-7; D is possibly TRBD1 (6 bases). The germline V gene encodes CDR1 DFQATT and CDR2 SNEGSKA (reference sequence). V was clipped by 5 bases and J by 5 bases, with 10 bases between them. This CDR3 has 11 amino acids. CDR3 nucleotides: TGCAGTGCTCAAACAGGGCACGAGCAGTACTTC. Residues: CSAQTGHEQYF.

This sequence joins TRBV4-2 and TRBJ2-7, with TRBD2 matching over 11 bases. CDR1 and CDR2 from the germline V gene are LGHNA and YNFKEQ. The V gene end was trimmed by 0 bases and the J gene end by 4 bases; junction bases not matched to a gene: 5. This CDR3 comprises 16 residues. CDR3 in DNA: TGTGCCAGCAGCCAAGATGGGACTAGCGGTACTTACGAGCAGTACTTC. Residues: CASSQDGTSGTYEQYF.

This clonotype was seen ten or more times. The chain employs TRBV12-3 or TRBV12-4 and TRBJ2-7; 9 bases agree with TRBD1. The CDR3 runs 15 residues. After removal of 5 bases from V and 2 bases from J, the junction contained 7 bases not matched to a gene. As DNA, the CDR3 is TGTGCCAGCAGTCCCGGGACAGGGAGACCCTACGAGCAGTACTTC. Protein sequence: CASSPGTGRPYEQYF.

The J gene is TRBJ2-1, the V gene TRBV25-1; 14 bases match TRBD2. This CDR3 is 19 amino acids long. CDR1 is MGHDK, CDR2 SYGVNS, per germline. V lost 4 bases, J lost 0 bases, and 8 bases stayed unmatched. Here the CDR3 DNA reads TGTGCCAGCAGTGCTTCCGGGACTAGCGGGAGATACTCCTACAATGAGCAGTTCTTC. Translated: CASSASGTSGRYSYNEQFF.

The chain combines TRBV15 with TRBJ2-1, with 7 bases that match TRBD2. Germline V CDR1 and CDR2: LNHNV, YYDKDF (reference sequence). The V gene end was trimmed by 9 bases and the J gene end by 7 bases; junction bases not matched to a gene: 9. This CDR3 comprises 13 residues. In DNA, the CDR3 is TGTGCCACGACCGGGGGGATTCGGAATGAGCAGTTCTTC. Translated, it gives CATTGGIRNEQFF.

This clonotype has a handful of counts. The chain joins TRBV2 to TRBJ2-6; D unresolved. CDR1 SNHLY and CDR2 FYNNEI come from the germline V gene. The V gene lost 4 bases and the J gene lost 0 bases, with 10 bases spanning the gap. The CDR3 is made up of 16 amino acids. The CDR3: CASSGTEISGANVLTF. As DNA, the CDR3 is TGTGCCAGCAGTGGTACTGAGATCTCTGGGGCCAACGTCCTGACTTTC.

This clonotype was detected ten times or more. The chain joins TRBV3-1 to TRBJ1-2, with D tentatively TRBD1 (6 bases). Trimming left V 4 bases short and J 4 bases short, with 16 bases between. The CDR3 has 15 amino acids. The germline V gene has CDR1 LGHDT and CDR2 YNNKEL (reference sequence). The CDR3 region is CASSPFPGGGYGYTF. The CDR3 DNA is TGTGCCAGCAGCCCATTTCCCGGGGGCGGCTATGGCTACACCTTC.

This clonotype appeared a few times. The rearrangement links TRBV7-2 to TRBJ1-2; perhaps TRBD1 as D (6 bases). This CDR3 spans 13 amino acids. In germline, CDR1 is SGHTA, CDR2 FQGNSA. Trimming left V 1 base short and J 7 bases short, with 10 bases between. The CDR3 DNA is TGTGCCAGCAGCTTAGAGGGGGGCGCTGGCTACACCTTC. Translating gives CASSLEGGAGYTF. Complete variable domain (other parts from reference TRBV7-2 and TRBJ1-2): GAGVSQSPSNKVTEKGKDVELRCDPISGHTALYWYRQSLGQGLEFLIYFQGNSAPDKSGLPSDRFSAERTGGSVSTLTIQRTQQEDSAVYLCASSLEGGAGYTFGSGTRLTVV.

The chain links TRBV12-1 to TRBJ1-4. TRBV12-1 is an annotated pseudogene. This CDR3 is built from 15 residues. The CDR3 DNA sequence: TGTGCCAGCAGTCACCCCGTGGGGTATAATGAAAAACTGTTTTTT. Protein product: CASSHPVGYNEKLFF.